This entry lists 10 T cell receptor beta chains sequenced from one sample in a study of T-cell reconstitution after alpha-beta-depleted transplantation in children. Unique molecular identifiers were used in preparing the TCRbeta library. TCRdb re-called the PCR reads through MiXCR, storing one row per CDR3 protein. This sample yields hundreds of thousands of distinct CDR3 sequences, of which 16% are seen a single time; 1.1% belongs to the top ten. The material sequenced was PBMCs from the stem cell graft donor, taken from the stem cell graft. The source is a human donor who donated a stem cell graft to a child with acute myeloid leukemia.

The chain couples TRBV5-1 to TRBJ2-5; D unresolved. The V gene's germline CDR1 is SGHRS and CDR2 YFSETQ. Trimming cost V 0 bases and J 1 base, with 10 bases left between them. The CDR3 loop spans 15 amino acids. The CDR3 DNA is TGCGCCAGCAGCTTGGGTGGCGCAGTCCAAGAGACCCAGTACTTC. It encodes CASSLGGAVQETQYF.

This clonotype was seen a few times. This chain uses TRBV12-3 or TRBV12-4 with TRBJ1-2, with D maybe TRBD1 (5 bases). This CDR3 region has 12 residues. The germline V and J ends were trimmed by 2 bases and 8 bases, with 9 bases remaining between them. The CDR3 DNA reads TGTGCCAGCAGTTTACCAGGGAGGGGCTACACCTTC. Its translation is CASSLPGRGYTF.

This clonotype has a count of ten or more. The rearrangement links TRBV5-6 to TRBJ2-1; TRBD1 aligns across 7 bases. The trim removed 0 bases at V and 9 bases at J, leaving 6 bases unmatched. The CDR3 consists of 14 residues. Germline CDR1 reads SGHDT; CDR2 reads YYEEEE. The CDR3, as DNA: TGTGCCAGCAGCTTGGTACAGGGGATAAGTGAGCAGTTCTTC. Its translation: CASSLVQGISEQFF.

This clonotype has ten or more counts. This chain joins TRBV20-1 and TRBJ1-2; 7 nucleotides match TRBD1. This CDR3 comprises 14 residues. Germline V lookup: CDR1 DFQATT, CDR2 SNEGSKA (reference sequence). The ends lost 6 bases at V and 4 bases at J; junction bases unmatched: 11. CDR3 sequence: CSAKTGSARYGYTF. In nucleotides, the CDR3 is TGCAGTGCCAAGACAGGGTCTGCGCGCTATGGCTACACCTTC.

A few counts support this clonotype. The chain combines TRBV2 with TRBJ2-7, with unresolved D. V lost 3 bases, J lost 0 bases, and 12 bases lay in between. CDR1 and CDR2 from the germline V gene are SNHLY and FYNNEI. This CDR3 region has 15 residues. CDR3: CASSDVGSSSYEQYF. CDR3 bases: TGTGCCAGCAGTGATGTAGGCTCAAGCTCCTACGAGCAGTACTTC. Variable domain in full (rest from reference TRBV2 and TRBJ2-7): EPEVTQTPSHQVTQMGQEVILRCVPISNHLYFYWYRQILGQKVEFLVSFYNNEISEKSEIFDDQFSVERPDGSNFTLKIRSTKLEDSAMYFCASSDVGSSSYEQYFGPGTRLTVT.

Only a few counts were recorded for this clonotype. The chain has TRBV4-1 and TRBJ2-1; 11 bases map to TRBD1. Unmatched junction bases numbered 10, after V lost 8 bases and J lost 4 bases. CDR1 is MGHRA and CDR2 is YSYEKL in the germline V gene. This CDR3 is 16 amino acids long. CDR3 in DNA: TGCGCCAGCGGTACCTCGGGACAGGGGGTTTACAATGAGCAGTTCTTC. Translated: CASGTSGQGVYNEQFF.

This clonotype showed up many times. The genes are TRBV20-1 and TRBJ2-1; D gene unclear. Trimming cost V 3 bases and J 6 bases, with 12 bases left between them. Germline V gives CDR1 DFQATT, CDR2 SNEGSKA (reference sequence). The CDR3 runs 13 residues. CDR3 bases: TGCAGTGCTAGCGCTAGGGCCATCAATGAGCAGTTCTTC. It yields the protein CSASARAINEQFF.

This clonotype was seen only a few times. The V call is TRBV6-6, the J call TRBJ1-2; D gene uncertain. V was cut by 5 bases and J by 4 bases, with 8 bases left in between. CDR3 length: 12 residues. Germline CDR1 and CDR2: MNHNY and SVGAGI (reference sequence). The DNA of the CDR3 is TGTGCCAGCAGTAACGAGGGCTATGGCTACACCTTC. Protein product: CASSNEGYGYTF.

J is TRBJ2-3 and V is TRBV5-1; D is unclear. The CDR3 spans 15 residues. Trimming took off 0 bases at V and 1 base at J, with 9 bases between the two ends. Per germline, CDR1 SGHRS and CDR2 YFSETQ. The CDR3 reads CASSLDGDRTDTQYF. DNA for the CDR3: TGCGCCAGCAGCTTGGATGGGGATCGCACAGATACGCAGTATTTT.

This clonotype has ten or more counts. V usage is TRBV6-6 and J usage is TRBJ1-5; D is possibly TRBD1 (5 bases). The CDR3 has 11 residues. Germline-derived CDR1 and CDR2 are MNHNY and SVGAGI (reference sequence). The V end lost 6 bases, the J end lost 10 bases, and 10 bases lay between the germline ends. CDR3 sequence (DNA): TGTGCCAGCAGCGGTAGGGGACCCCAGCATTTT. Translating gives CASSGRGPQHF.